This is a list of T cell receptor beta chains from one sample in a study of blood T cell repertoires in COVID-19. Clones were sequenced by immunoSEQ multiplex PCR, and TCRdb holds only the in-frame ones, with some missing. Here the sample spans under 300,000 clones, roughly nine tenths being singletons. The source material was PBMCs or T cells enriched from blood (not recorded which). The receptors derive from a woman between 45 and 65 years old who had recovered from COVID-19. Both conserved end residues are part of each CDR3. A D gene is named only where the DNA matches it firmly. Where a row states a size, it is once, few, many or the class of an expanded clone; other rows omit it.

>-|-|15|TRBJ2-5|TRBV5-1
CASSLEGTGQETQYF
>-|-|14|TRBJ1-1|TRBV11-2
CASSLPGVVTEAFF
>-|TRBD1|15|TRBJ2-7|TRBV19
CASSTTGTGLNEQYF
>once|TRBD1|15|TRBJ1-1|TRBV28
CASSFSGTGVFEAFF
>-|-|15|TRBJ2-2|TRBV28
CASSFWQSPSGELFF
>-|TRBD1|16|TRBJ2-2|TRBV7-2
CASSLFGTGGTGELFF
>-|TRBD1|14|TRBJ2-3|TRBV19
CASSARGLKDTQYF
>-|-|13|TRBJ2-3|TRBV6-5
CASMVLATDTQYF
>-|-|17|TRBJ2-7|TRBV28
CASSSLPTPYPLYEQYF
>-|-|13|TRBJ1-6|TRBV6-5
CASSYSGNSPLHF
>once|-|13|TRBJ1-1|TRBV15
CATSSLAGQEAFF
>-|TRBD1|13|TRBJ1-2|TRBV12-3/TRBV12-4
CASRIQGFYGYTF
>-|-|13|TRBJ2-5|TRBV18
CASSAGRGETQYF
>-|-|15|TRBJ1-3|TRBV19
CASRPDMHSGNTIYF
>-|TRBD1|13|TRBJ1-6|TRBV28
CATLGTGFSPLHF
>-|-|14|TRBJ1-1|TRBV7-2
CASSRQHLNTEAFF
>-|TRBD1|13|TRBJ2-1|TRBV2
CASSPRTGAKQFF
>-|TRBD1|16|TRBJ2-7|TRBV3-1/TRBV3-2
CASSQGWATGNYEQYF
>-|-|13|TRBJ1-2|TRBV10-2
CASSESSGNGYTF
>-|-|12|TRBJ1-5|TRBV2
CASSPGNQPQHF
>-|-|14|TRBJ2-7|TRBV10-2
CASRPSGPAGEQYF
>-|-|12|TRBJ2-5|TRBV28
CASSPYLETQYF
>-|TRBD1|13|TRBJ1-1|TRBV25-1
CASTGGTGREAFF
>few|-|16|TRBJ1-1|TRBV7-2
CASSPQPATGNTEAFF
>-|TRBD1|15|TRBJ1-2|TRBV30
CAWSVSGQGFKGYTF
>-|-|15|TRBJ1-2|TRBV5-1
CASSLDDRRNYGYTF
>-|-|15|TRBJ1-4|TRBV4-1
CASSQEESTNEKLFF
>-|-|15|TRBJ2-3|TRBV27
CASRNGIAATDTQYF
>-|TRBD1|15|TRBJ2-2|TRBV5-1
CASSPKGAGTGELFF
>-|TRBD1|13|TRBJ1-2|TRBV6-2/TRBV6-3
CASSRDSNYGYTF
>-|-|13|TRBJ1-2|TRBV28
CASRGGVLGGYTF
>-|TRBD2|14|TRBJ2-7|TRBV29-1
CSVSGGSDSYEQYF
>-|-|15|TRBJ1-2|TRBV29-1
CSVPGRGPGDYGYTF
>-|-|16|TRBJ2-1|TRBV5-1
CASSLGGGSSYNEQFF
>-|-|13|TRBJ1-4|TRBV27
CASGRGFSEKLFF
>-|TRBD2|17|TRBJ2-1|TRBV2
CASSEAGLAGGYNEQFF
>-|-|16|TRBJ1-4|TRBV7-2
CASSSRQTPRNEKLFF
>-|-|14|TRBJ1-2|TRBV6-2/TRBV6-3
CASSNGGLEYGYTF
>-|-|14|TRBJ1-2|TRBV5-1
CASSLVPGNYGYTF